These 30 T cell receptor beta chains were all obtained from the same sample, sequenced in a study of shared clonotypes between healthy human individuals (dated by TCRdb to 2020 to 2021). The library came from the immunoSEQ multiplex PCR assay. TCRdb carries this immuneACCESS record with in-frame sequences only. Its versions omit some clonotypes, under half of them owing to an unresolved V gene in the studies checked, with the rest unexplained. The sample has under 2.5 million clones on record, around 92% of them singletons. The ten biggest clones cover 0.37% of the sample. The sample was naive CD4+ T cells from PBMCs. According to the study, the label for this sample's cell subset or site signals: CD45RA+ positively selected. Receptor source: a man in his late teens or twenties in good health. Some clones in this sample may be carry-over from other donors' samples.

This clone was detected a few times. The chain couples TRBV9 to TRBJ1-1, with a possible D match to TRBD1 (6 bases). Trimming cost V 4 bases and J 4 bases, with 11 bases left between them. The V gene's germline CDR1 is SGDLS and CDR2 YYNGEE. The CDR3 extends over 13 amino acids. DNA of the CDR3: TGTGCCAGCAGCATACAGGGTACCACTGAAGCTTTCTTT. Translation gives CASSIQGTTEAFF.

This chain uses TRBV4-1 with TRBJ2-1; 11 nucleotides line up with TRBD2. The CDR3 loop spans 16 amino acids. CDR1 and CDR2 from the germline V gene are MGHRA and YSYEKL. With 10 bases clipped from V and 4 bases from J, the junction kept 12 bases outside the gene matches. The CDR3, as DNA: TGCGCCACCAGAATAACTAGCGGGAGTACGTACAATGAGCAGTTCTTC. Translating gives CATRITSGSTYNEQFF.

This clone was observed a single time. The V call is TRBV15, the J call TRBJ2-5; the match to TRBD2 covers 7 bases. From germline, CDR1 is LNHNV and CDR2 YYDKDF (reference sequence). The CDR3 has 16 residues. The junction had 10 bases not matched to a gene; V was cut back by 2 bases and J by 4 bases. In DNA form, the CDR3 reads TGTGCCACCAGCAGAAACCTAGCGGTTAAGGGAGAGACCCAGTACTTC. It encodes CATSRNLAVKGETQYF.

This clone was found once. The J gene is TRBJ2-1, the V gene TRBV29-1; no clear D gene. This CDR3 has 12 amino acids. Trimming pared 3 bases from V and 7 bases from J, leaving 10 bases between. Germline V lookup: CDR1 SQVTM, CDR2 ANQGSEA. CDR3 in amino acids: CSVEAVGNEQFF. The CDR3 DNA reads as TGCAGCGTTGAGGCCGTAGGTAATGAGCAGTTCTTC.

J is TRBJ2-1 and V is TRBV7-9, with 12 bases fitting TRBD2. The V gene's germline CDR1 is SEHNR and CDR2 FQNEAQ (reference sequence). V dropped 6 bases and J dropped 1; count of bases not matched to a gene: 4. This CDR3 is 16 amino acids long. The CDR3 spells CASSRLAGVSYNEQFF. The CDR3, as DNA: TGTGCCAGCAGTCGACTAGCGGGAGTATCCTACAATGAGCAGTTCTTC.

The rearrangement uses TRBV18 and TRBJ2-7; D remains unclear. The germline gives CDR1 KGHSH, CDR2 LQKENI. V was clipped by 5 bases and J by 4 bases, with 12 bases between them. CDR3 length: 13 amino acids. The CDR3 bases are TGTGCCAGCTCATGGTCAAGGAATTACGAGCAGTACTTC. This translates into CASSWSRNYEQYF.

The chain joins TRBV10-3 to TRBJ2-7, with 10 bases that match TRBD1. The germline V gene has CDR1 ENHRY and CDR2 SYGVKD. J lost 6 bases, V lost 11 bases, and 10 bases had no gene match. The CDR3 consists of 13 residues. The CDR3 DNA reads as TGTGCCGTACAGGGCGGGGACAGGGGCGAGCAGTACTTC. Its protein is CAVQGGDRGEQYF.

V and J are TRBV2 and TRBJ2-7; D might be TRBD1 (6 bases). Germline CDR1 reads SNHLY; CDR2 reads FYNNEI. The CDR3 runs to 15 residues. V was cut by 7 bases and J by 1 base, with 17 bases left in between. The CDR3 reads CASKYLGTLSYEQYF. CDR3 in DNA: TGTGCCAGCAAGTACTTGGGGACACTGTCCTACGAGCAGTACTTC.

A note on this clone: Other nucleotide sequences in the sample specify the same CDR3. The chain carries TRBV7-2 and TRBJ2-5; D is ambiguous. The CDR3 is 11 residues long. Between the trimmed V and J ends, which lost 5 bases and 1 base, there was a span of 2 bases. Germline V gives CDR1 SGHTA, CDR2 FQGNSA. The CDR3 sequence is CASSPQETQYF. In DNA, the CDR3 is TGTGCCAGCAGCCCCCAAGAGACCCAGTACTTC.

This chain joins TRBV9 and TRBJ2-3; D gene unclear. The CDR3 runs 16 residues. Per germline, CDR1 SGDLS and CDR2 YYNGEE. Trimming left V 4 bases short and J 2 bases short, with 17 bases between. CDR3 nucleotides: TGTGCCAGCAGCCCTCGGCCTTATACGGACACAGATACGCAGTATTTT. Translating gives CASSPRPYTDTDTQYF.

The chain carries TRBV5-6 and TRBJ2-3, with 11 nucleotides matching TRBD2. This CDR3 has 16 amino acids. Trimming took 4 bases from V and 0 from J; bases not matched to a gene: 4. Germline CDR1 reads SGHDT; CDR2 reads YYEEEE. CDR3 region: CASSPGLAASTDTQYF. The CDR3 region has the DNA TGTGCCAGCAGCCCGGGACTAGCGGCCAGCACAGATACGCAGTATTTT.

The rearrangement uses TRBV7-9 and TRBJ2-3; 7 positions agree with TRBD2. V shed 2 bases, J shed 2 bases, and the junction held 4 bases outside the gene matches. The CDR3 has 15 residues. Germline loops: CDR1 SEHNR, CDR2 FQNEAQ (reference sequence). CDR3 sequence (DNA): TGTGCCAGCAGCTTAAGAGGGAGGGACACAGATACGCAGTATTTT. This codes for CASSLRGRDTDTQYF.

This chain uses TRBV27 with TRBJ2-3; TRBD1 matches 10 bases. Germline CDR1 reads MNHEY; CDR2 reads SMNVEV (reference sequence). CDR3 size: 18 residues. V trimming: 3 bases; J trimming: 5 bases; junction bases outside the gene matches: 14. CDR3: CASSLLPGQGTSGDTQYF. Here the CDR3 DNA reads TGTGCCAGCAGTTTGCTACCGGGACAGGGGACTTCGGGAGATACGCAGTATTTT.

The chain joins TRBV4-3 to TRBJ1-1; 10 bases line up with TRBD1. This CDR3 has 14 residues. Germline loops: CDR1 LGHNA, CDR2 YSLEER. V lost 2 bases to trimming and J lost 5 bases; unmatched junction nucleotides: 2. The CDR3 reads CASSQRQGATEAFF. CDR3 bases: TGCGCCAGCAGCCAAAGACAGGGGGCAACTGAAGCTTTCTTT.

This clone was seen a few times. This chain links TRBV10-3 with TRBJ1-5, with 8 bases lining up with TRBD1. The CDR3 has 13 amino acids. The germline V gene has CDR1 ENHRY and CDR2 SYGVKD. The V and J ends lost 6 bases and 7 bases, in that order; junction bases with no gene match: 5. CDR3 region: CAIREDRDQPQHF. The CDR3 DNA follows: TGTGCCATCAGGGAGGACAGGGACCAGCCCCAGCATTTT.

The rearrangement joins TRBV15 to TRBJ2-7; 11 bases are a match to TRBD1. The CDR3 consists of 16 residues. CDR1 and CDR2 from the germline V gene are LNHNV and YYDKDF (reference sequence). V gave up 0 bases and J gave up 3 bases; unmatched junction bases: 4. CDR3 coding DNA: TGTGCCACCAGCAGAGATCCGGACAGGGGGCTCTACGAGCAGTACTTC. Protein product: CATSRDPDRGLYEQYF.

The chain uses TRBV30 and TRBJ1-5; no definite D call. Trimming pared 2 bases from V and 1 base from J, leaving 6 bases between. This CDR3 has 13 amino acids. Germline lookup yields CDR1 GTSNPN and CDR2 SVGIG (reference sequence). The CDR3 protein is CAWSPMSNQPQHF. Here the CDR3 DNA reads TGTGCCTGGAGTCCAATGAGCAATCAGCCCCAGCATTTT.

The chain uses TRBV10-3 and TRBJ2-2; 7 bases align to TRBD2. Germline loops: CDR1 ENHRY, CDR2 SYGVKD. The CDR3 spans 15 residues. V gave up 6 bases and J gave up 1 base; unmatched junction bases: 5. CDR3 in DNA: TGTGCCATCAGGTCGTCTAGCGGGAACACCGGGGAGCTGTTTTTT. Translated, it gives CAIRSSSGNTGELFF.

To note about this clone: The same CDR3 is also encoded by other DNA sequences in this sample. The chain recombines TRBV5-1 with TRBJ2-7, with D possibly matching TRBD1 (6 bases). The CDR3 has 14 residues. Looked up from germline, CDR1 is SGHRS and CDR2 is YFSETQ. Trimming took off 0 bases at V and 2 bases at J, with 9 bases between the two ends. The CDR3 DNA sequence: TGCGCCAGCAGCTTGGCCCAGGGGACCTACGAGCAGTACTTC. This translates into CASSLAQGTYEQYF.

The rearrangement joins TRBV7-2 to TRBJ2-2, with a weak D call TRBD2 (6 bases). V was trimmed by 0 bases and J by 2 bases, leaving 10 bases between them. The CDR3 runs 16 residues. The germline CDR1 and CDR2 sequences are SGHTA and FQGNSA. The CDR3 nucleotides read TGTGCCAGCAGCTTAGCCGGGACTGGAAACACCGGGGAGCTGTTTTTT. Encoded protein: CASSLAGTGNTGELFF.

On this clone itself: A much larger clone is a single base away; this may be a read error. Other DNA sequences in this sample translate to the same CDR3. V usage is TRBV7-2 and J usage is TRBJ1-1; no firm D call. The CDR3 totals 13 residues. CDR1 is SGHTA and CDR2 is FQGNSA in the germline V gene. V lost 1 base and J 2 bases, leaving 5 bases between the germline ends. The CDR3 protein is CASSLGQNTEAFF. As DNA, the CDR3 is TGTGCCAGCAGCTTAGGGCAAAACACTGAAGCTTTCTTT.

The chain uses TRBV21-1 and TRBJ1-5. TRBV21-1 is classified as a pseudogene. The CDR3 extends over 16 amino acids. The DNA of the CDR3 is TGTGCCAGCAGCCCGAGGAAGTACATCGGGGGGCAGCCCCAGCATTTT. It yields the protein CASSPRKYIGGQPQHF.

CDR3 in amino acids: CASTTSGAWGNQPQHF. CDR3 DNA sequence: TGTGCCAGCACTACAAGTGGGGCATGGGGCAATCAGCCCCAGCATTTT. The rearrangement uses TRBV2 and TRBJ1-5; tentatively, D is TRBD1 (5 bases). V lost 7 bases and J lost 2, with 18 bases in between. From germline, CDR1 is SNHLY and CDR2 FYNNEI. The CDR3 is made up of 16 amino acids.

The chain couples TRBV29-1 to TRBJ1-5; 7 bases are shared with TRBD1. Germline loops: CDR1 SQVTM, CDR2 ANQGSEA. The CDR3 length is 14 residues. J gave up 3 bases and V 6 bases, and 8 bases lay outside the gene matches. Here the CDR3 reads CSVSDRDLNQPQHF. Here the CDR3 DNA reads TGCAGCGTGTCCGACAGGGACCTCAATCAGCCCCAGCATTTT.

The chain joins TRBV6-1 to TRBJ2-1, with TRBD2 identical over 8 bases. The junction had 4 bases not matched to a gene; V was cut back by 6 bases and J by 6 bases. Per germline, CDR1 MNHNS and CDR2 SASEGT. The CDR3 runs to 13 residues. The CDR3 DNA reads TGTGCCAGCAGGAGCGGGAGCTCCAATGAGCAGTTCTTC. Its translation: CASRSGSSNEQFF.

The J gene is TRBJ2-5, the V gene TRBV7-2; D remains ambiguous. V gave up 1 base and J gave up 4 bases, with 10 bases separating them. CDR3 size: 14 residues. Germline CDR1 SGHTA, CDR2 FQGNSA. The DNA of the CDR3 is TGTGCCAGCAGCTTAGGAGGCAGACCAGAGACCCAGTACTTC. It encodes CASSLGGRPETQYF. The full variable domain, its missing parts supplied by reference TRBV7-2 and TRBJ2-5, is GAGVSQSPSNKVTEKGKDVELRCDPISGHTALYWYRQSLGQGLEFLIYFQGNSAPDKSGLPSDRFSAERTGGSVSTLTIQRTQQEDSAVYLCASSLGGRPETQYFGPGTRLLVL.

The rearrangement joins TRBV7-3 to TRBJ1-5; D perhaps matches TRBD1 (5 bases). The V gene lost 1 base and the J gene lost 5 bases, with 9 bases spanning the gap. The CDR3 length is 14 residues. Per the germline V gene, CDR1 is SGHTA and CDR2 is FQGTGA. The CDR3 coding sequence is TGTGCCAGCAGCTTAAGTTCCAGGGATCAGCCCCAGCATTTT. It codes for CASSLSSRDQPQHF.

This chain joins TRBV4-1 and TRBJ2-1; D is possibly TRBD1 (6 bases). Germline V gene data show CDR1 as MGHRA and CDR2 as YSYEKL. V shed 1 base and J shed 9 bases, with 22 bases lying between them. The CDR3 runs to 17 residues. This chain's CDR3 is CASSQGGPPGPRGEQFF. The DNA for the CDR3 is TGCGCCAGCAGCCAAGGGGGGCCCCCGGGACCTCGGGGTGAGCAGTTCTTC.

The chain combines TRBV5-1 with TRBJ2-5; maybe TRBD1 (5 bases). Germline V gene lookup returns CDR1 SGHRS and CDR2 YFSETQ. V gave up 4 bases and J gave up 0 bases, with 10 bases separating them. CDR3 size: 14 residues. CDR3 in amino acids: CASSANRYQETQYF. The CDR3 DNA sequence: TGCGCCAGCAGCGCCAACAGGTACCAAGAGACCCAGTACTTC.

As to this clone: In the same sample, other DNA sequences code for this CDR3. This sequence joins TRBV5-1 and TRBJ2-3; 8 nucleotides match TRBD1. V trimming: 4 bases; J trimming: 0 bases; junction bases outside the gene matches: 4. Germline loops: CDR1 SGHRS, CDR2 YFSETQ. The CDR3 totals 15 residues. The CDR3 loop reads CASSPDRASTDTQYF. The DNA for the CDR3 is TGCGCCAGCAGCCCGGACAGGGCGAGCACAGATACGCAGTATTTT.